This T cell receptor (beta chain) was identified in a study of blood T cell repertoires in COVID-19. Authors' analysis steps: Nucleated cell counts were estimated from reference gene primer amplification. Profiling relied on immunoSEQ multiplex PCR, and the TCRdb table lists in-frame clones only, not all of them. V and J calls and clone size are as listed in that table; D and trimming were resolved from the DNA. The sample consists of under 75,000 clones, 70% to 90% of them appearing once. The junction had 7 bases not matched to a gene; V was cut back by 5 bases and J by 7 bases. Germline CDR1 and CDR2: SGHTA and FQGNSA. The CDR3 sequence is 14 residues long.

Sequences were obtained from peripheral blood. The TCR was taken from a young man with acute or convalescent COVID-19. The chain has TRBV7-2 and TRBJ2-4; TRBD1 agrees at 8 bases. Written as DNA, the CDR3 is TGTGCCAGCAGCCTAAGCAGGGGGCAGAACATTCAGTACTTC. The encoded protein is CASSLSRGQNIQYF.